The source of this T cell receptor beta chain is a study of vaccination and CD4 T cells after COVID-19. Study-level background: Controls had a CEFX pool, an HIV-1 Nef pool, or no peptide added.

Once obtained from cultured CD4+ T cells, the DNA was sequenced using the Oncomine TCR Beta short-read assay. One entry per CDR3 protein, called by TCRdb with MiXCR from the PCR reads. This table has about 17,000 distinct CDR3 sequences, roughly 40% appearing once. This CDR3 is built from 14 residues. Trimming took off 5 bases at V and 5 bases at J, with 12 bases between the two ends. Germline lookup yields CDR1 LNHDA and CDR2 SQIVND (reference sequence). As to treatment: roughly ten-day PBMC culture with coronavirus spike peptide pools or control peptides (ViraFEST assay). Concerning this clonotype itself: No antigen is known for it.

The sequenced sample was CD4+ T cells from blood, cultured in vitro. This clonotype was obtained from a human donor who had recovered from COVID-19. The V and J genes are TRBV19 and TRBJ1-4, with D perhaps TRBD1 (6 bases). Here the CDR3 reads CASSRGDTNEKLFF. The DNA of the CDR3 is TGTGCCAGTAGTCGGGGGGACACCAATGAAAAACTGTTTTTT.